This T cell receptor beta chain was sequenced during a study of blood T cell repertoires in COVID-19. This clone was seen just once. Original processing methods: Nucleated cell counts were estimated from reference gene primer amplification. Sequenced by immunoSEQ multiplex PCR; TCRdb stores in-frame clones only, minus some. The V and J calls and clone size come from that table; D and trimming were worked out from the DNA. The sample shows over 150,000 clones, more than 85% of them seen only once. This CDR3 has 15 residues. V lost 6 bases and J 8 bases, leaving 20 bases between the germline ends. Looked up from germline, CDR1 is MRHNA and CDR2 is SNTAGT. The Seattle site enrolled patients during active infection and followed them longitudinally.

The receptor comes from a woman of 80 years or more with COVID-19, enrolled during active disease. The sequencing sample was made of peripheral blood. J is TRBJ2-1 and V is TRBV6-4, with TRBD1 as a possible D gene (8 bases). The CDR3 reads CASSREGTGGHEQFF. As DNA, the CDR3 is TGTGCCAGCAGCAGGGAGGGGACAGGTGGGCATGAGCAGTTCTTC.